These 8 T cell receptor beta chains came from one sample sequenced in a study of blood T cell repertoires in COVID-19. The method was immunoSEQ multiplex PCR; TCRdb's version includes in-frame clones alone and lacks a portion of them. The sample holds about 150,000 clones, approximately 90% seen once. Source material: peripheral blood. The receptors stem from a man between 60 and 75 years old with active or convalescent COVID-19.

The CDR3 spells CASTQGSTNEKLFF. CDR3 in DNA: TGCGCCAGCACCCAGGGGAGTACTAATGAAAAACTGTTTTTT. The chain recombines TRBV5-1 with TRBJ1-4, with a weak D call TRBD1 (6 bases). This CDR3 spans 14 amino acids. V lost 6 bases and J 2 bases, leaving 11 bases between the germline ends. Germline-derived CDR1 and CDR2 are SGHRS and YFSETQ.

The DNA for the CDR3 is TGTGCCAGCTCACCAGGAGCGGACCATGGAAACACCATATATTTT. Its protein product is CASSPGADHGNTIYF. The genes are TRBV18 and TRBJ1-3; the D is unclear. Germline V lookup: CDR1 KGHSH, CDR2 LQKENI. Trimming took off 2 bases at V and 3 bases at J, with 11 bases between the two ends. The CDR3 length is 15 residues. Full variable domain (missing parts from reference TRBV18 and TRBJ1-3): NAGVMQNPRHLVRRRGQEARLRCSPMKGHSHVYWYRQLPEEGLKFMVYLQKENIIDESGMPKERFSAEFPKEGPSILRIQQVVRGDSAAYFCASSPGADHGNTIYFGEGSWLTVV.

CDR3 in amino acids: CASSSISLTGHGYTF. The DNA for the CDR3 is TGTGCCAGCAGCTCCATTTCCTTGACAGGCCACGGCTACACCTTC. The chain carries TRBV7-9 and TRBJ1-2, with D perhaps matching TRBD1 (6 bases). The germline V and J ends were trimmed by 4 bases and 8 bases, with 20 bases remaining between them. Germline CDR1 reads SEHNR; CDR2 reads FQNEAQ (reference sequence). This CDR3 comprises 15 residues.

The chain couples TRBV3-1 (or the pseudogene TRBV3-2) to TRBJ1-5; D unclear. This CDR3 region has 12 residues. Trimming left V 4 bases short and J 5 bases short, with 6 bases between. Germline values: CDR1 LGHDT, CDR2 YNNKEL (reference sequence). CDR3 sequence reads: CASSLRDQPQHF. CDR3 in DNA: TGTGCCAGCAGCCTGCGGGATCAGCCCCAGCATTTT.

This chain connects TRBV4-2 to TRBJ1-1; 7 bases fit TRBD1. Germline-derived CDR1 and CDR2 are LGHNA and YNFKEQ. The V and J ends lost 3 bases and 4 bases, in that order; junction bases with no gene match: 5. The CDR3 runs 14 residues. The CDR3 DNA reads as TGTGCCAGCAGCCAGGACAGGTATGGCACTGAAGCTTTCTTT. This translates into CASSQDRYGTEAFF.

The V call is TRBV27, the J call TRBJ2-3; D might be TRBD1 (6 bases). V lost 5 bases and J 0 bases, leaving 12 bases between the germline ends. The CDR3 contains 15 residues. The germline V gene encodes CDR1 MNHEY and CDR2 SMNVEV (reference sequence). CDR3 in amino acids: CASSKGGPSTDTQYF. The DNA of the CDR3 is TGTGCCAGCAGTAAAGGGGGTCCTAGCACAGATACGCAGTATTTT.

V and J are TRBV2 and TRBJ1-4; the match to TRBD1 covers 8 bases. V lost 6 bases to trimming and J lost 3 bases; unmatched junction nucleotides: 6. Germline V CDR1 and CDR2: SNHLY, FYNNEI. The CDR3 sequence is 15 residues long. The CDR3, as DNA: TGTGCCAGCAGGGCACAGGGGGGACCTAATGAAAAACTGTTTTTT. This translates into CASRAQGGPNEKLFF.

The V gene is TRBV28, the J gene TRBJ2-1; weak D call: TRBD2 (6 bases). V gave up 7 bases and J gave up 2 bases, with 12 bases separating them. From germline, CDR1 is MDHEN and CDR2 SYDVKM. This CDR3 has 14 residues. CDR3 protein: CASTPPGAYNEQFF. CDR3 DNA sequence: TGTGCCAGCACCCCTCCGGGGGCCTACAATGAGCAGTTCTTC.